This entry features one T cell receptor (beta chain) sequence. This clone's antigen is unknown. Base qualities are missing; no much larger clone stands one base away. Collaborating institutions collected whole blood in K2EDTA tubes following their own protocols. For TCRbeta analysis, collaborators shipped samples as frozen whole blood, isolated PBMCs, or DNA extracted from either of those sample types. This entry comes from a study of blood T cell repertoires in COVID-19 (dated by TCRdb to the early 2020s). Concerning the study at large: Collaborator samples came from the United States, Italy and Spain and covered acute and convalescent phases of COVID-19. Samples were obtained from the ongoing ImmuneRACE study (first 160 participants) and from 1,254 subjects provided by 6 global collaborators. The prospective study material was composed of cDNA or gDNA derived from T cells, B-cell-depleted T cells, or PBMCs. A freely available public database, intended as a resource for researchers studying the immune response to SARS-CoV-2, is where the repertoires were released. Where available, HLA class I and class II types were obtained from metadata supplied by the sample provider rather than from assay-based typing. The dataset comprised deeply sampled blood TCRbeta repertoires from subjects exposed to, actively infected with, or recovered from COVID-19. Sample metadata almost always included a de-identified subject ID, COVID-19 status, age in years and sex.

The immunoSEQ Assay, a bias-controlled multiplex PCR, was used to amplify TCRbeta CDR3 regions from genomic DNA. From the authors' description of their analysis: Within the assay, amplification of reference gene primers was used to estimate how many nucleated cells each sample contained. To quantify the absolute abundance of each unique TCRbeta CDR3 rearrangement, sequence reads were collapsed and filtered. For each sample, productive Simpson clonality was calculated as the square root of Simpson's diversity index over productive rearrangements. Here the immuneACCESS table is served through TCRdb, limited to in-frame sequences with V and J called. Missing clones are a known gap in these copies; in checked studies unresolved V genes cover under half, and the rest lacks a known reason. V and J calls and clone size are copied from that table; D and trimming were computed from the DNA. Across this sample there are about 260,000 clones, with 65% to 90% seen only once. Roughly 2% of the sample comes from the top ten.

At the junction V is shortened by 1 base and J by 3 bases, with 16 bases in between. In the germline V gene, CDR1 corresponds to SGHRS and CDR2 to YFSETQ. Measured from the cysteine to the phenylalanine, the CDR3 is 16 residues long. This entry keeps only the CDR3 DNA: 48 bases, framed from base 1. The paper's findings and limits, for the study overall: The amount of clinical and demographic metadata varied by source and participant and was provided uncurated.

What was sequenced was peripheral blood. This clonotype originated in a man aged 25 to 45 with active or convalescent COVID-19. The receptor chain draws on TRBV5-1 and TRBJ2-5; possibly the D gene is TRBD1, per 5 matching bases. The CDR3 in this case is CASSLNRGRPKETQYF. In nucleotide form, the sequence is TGCGCCAGCAGCTTGAATAGGGGCAGGCCGAAAGAGACCCAGTACTTC. The full variable domain, with segments outside the CDR3 supplied by the reference TRBV5-1 and TRBJ2-5 proteins, appears as KAGVTQTPRYLIKTRGQQVTLSCSPISGHRSVSWYQQTPGQGLQFLFEYFSETQRNKGNFPGRFSGRQFSNSRSEMNVSTLELGDSALYLCASSLNRGRPKETQYFGPGTRLLVL.